Shown below are 30 T cell receptor beta chains from a single sample sequenced in a study of T cell responses to AZD1222 COVID-19 vaccine. TCRdb's table, derived via immunoSEQ multiplex PCR, lists solely in-frame clones and lacks some. The sample has 66,000 or so clones, over 75% seen once. The specimen was peripheral blood, collected on day 0 of AZD1222 vaccination. The receptors here all came from an adult in good health.

The CDR3 nucleotides read TGTGCCAGCAGCTTTAGAGCGGGAGTGTCCTACGAGCAGTACTTC. This codes for CASSFRAGVSYEQYF. The chain is built from TRBV7-9 and TRBJ2-7; the match to TRBD2 covers 8 bases. The ends lost 3 bases at V and 1 base at J; junction bases unmatched: 5. The CDR3 totals 15 residues. CDR1 SEHNR and CDR2 FQNEAQ come from the germline V gene (reference sequence).

The chain combines TRBV6-1 with TRBJ2-3; TRBD2 might be the D (5 bases). V was pared by 1 base and J by 3 bases, with 5 bases between. CDR1 MNHNS and CDR2 SASEGT come from the germline V gene. The CDR3 extends over 13 amino acids. CDR3 amino acids: CASSEGRTDTQYF. The CDR3 nucleotides are TGTGCCAGCAGTGAAGGGAGGACAGATACGCAGTATTTT.

The gene calls are TRBV3-1 (or the pseudogene TRBV3-2) and TRBJ2-7; D unclear. CDR3 length: 14 residues. CDR1 is LGHDT, CDR2 YNNKEL, per germline (reference sequence). The V end lost 1 base, the J end lost 3 bases, and 10 bases lay between the germline ends. CDR3 sequence reads: CASSQAGADYEQYF. The DNA of the CDR3 is TGTGCCAGCAGCCAAGCCGGCGCAGACTACGAGCAGTACTTC.

The V gene is TRBV3-1 (or the pseudogene TRBV3-2), the J gene TRBJ2-2; 7 bases match TRBD2. Losses at the gene ends were 1 base for V and 4 bases for J; bases not matched to a gene: 12. The germline gives CDR1 LGHDT, CDR2 YNNKEL (reference sequence). The CDR3 runs 18 residues. The CDR3 DNA is TGTGCCAGCAGCCAAGTCGGGAGGAGTCCCAAGGGCACCGGGGAGCTGTTTTTT. This codes for CASSQVGRSPKGTGELFF.

V usage is TRBV4-1 and J usage is TRBJ2-1, with D unresolved. Per the germline V gene, CDR1 is MGHRA and CDR2 is YSYEKL. Trimming removed 3 bases at V and 9 bases at J, with 15 bases between. The CDR3 contains 14 residues. The CDR3 protein is CASSQDDNSPEQFF. The CDR3 region has the DNA TGCGCCAGCAGCCAGGACGATAACAGTCCTGAGCAGTTCTTC.

The rearrangement links TRBV10-2 to TRBJ2-7; a weak D match, TRBD1 (5 bases). The germline gives CDR1 WSHSY, CDR2 SAAADI. V was cut by 6 bases and J by 3 bases, with 6 bases left in between. The CDR3 sequence is 11 residues long. In nucleotides, the CDR3 is TGCGCCAGCAGGGGGCTCTACGAGCAGTACTTC. It is translated as CASRGLYEQYF.

The chain links TRBV30 to TRBJ1-6; D remains ambiguous. Trimming took 0 bases from V and 8 from J, leaving 11 bases between them. This CDR3 has 14 amino acids. The germline V gene encodes CDR1 GTSNPN and CDR2 SVGIG (reference sequence). The CDR3 DNA follows: TGTGCCTGGAGTGTTGCGGTGCGGGATTCACCCCTCCACTTT. It encodes CAWSVAVRDSPLHF.

The rearrangement links TRBV28 to TRBJ1-4; TRBD1 aligns across 8 bases. Unmatched junction bases numbered 13, after V lost 8 bases and J lost 8 bases. The CDR3 runs 15 residues. Germline CDR1 and CDR2: MDHEN and SYDVKM. The CDR3 protein is CASGQPGQEIEKLFF. Written as DNA, the CDR3 is TGTGCCAGCGGGCAGCCGGGACAGGAGATAGAAAAACTGTTTTTT.

The chain employs TRBV11-2 and TRBJ2-2; D possibly corresponds to TRBD1 (5 bases). Trimming left V 3 bases short and J 3 bases short, with 8 bases between. Per germline, CDR1 SGHAT and CDR2 FQNNGV. The CDR3 extends over 14 amino acids. CDR3 protein: CASSLRQYTGELFF. CDR3 in DNA: TGTGCCAGCAGCTTGCGACAGTACACCGGGGAGCTGTTTTTT.

CDR3 in DNA: TGCGCCAGCAGCTGGAGTAGTACTAATGAAAAACTGTTTTTT. Translated, it gives CASSWSSTNEKLFF. The V gene is TRBV5-1, the J gene TRBJ1-4; no firm D call. V was shortened by 3 bases and J by 2 bases, with 8 bases between the two germline ends. The CDR3 is 14 residues long. Germline CDR1 SGHRS, CDR2 YFSETQ.

The chain is built from TRBV28 and TRBJ1-2; 10 nucleotides line up with TRBD1. The CDR3 sequence is 12 residues long. Germline lookup yields CDR1 MDHEN and CDR2 SYDVKM. V trimming: 8 bases; J trimming: 8 bases; junction bases outside the gene matches: 5. CDR3 sequence (DNA): TGTGCCAGCGGAGACAGGGGGCAAGGCTACACCTTC. The encoded protein is CASGDRGQGYTF.

The V and J genes are TRBV5-5 and TRBJ1-2; D ambiguous. V was clipped by 4 bases and J by 2 bases, with 9 bases between them. The CDR3 runs to 13 residues. Germline lookup yields CDR1 SGHKS and CDR2 YYEKEE (reference sequence). The CDR3 DNA is TGTGCCAGCAGCGCAGAAGGGAACTATGGCTACACCTTC. Translating gives CASSAEGNYGYTF.

This clone occurred a few times. The rearrangement joins TRBV30 to TRBJ1-3; D gene unclear. The ends were cut back, 0 bases at V and 4 bases at J, with 7 bases in the middle. CDR1 and CDR2 (germline): GTSNPN, SVGIG (reference sequence). The length of the CDR3 is 13 residues. CDR3 nucleotides: TGTGCCTGGAGTGTGGGCGGCGGAAACACCATATATTTT. Its protein product is CAWSVGGGNTIYF. The full variable domain, with the rest looked up from reference TRBV30 and TRBJ1-3, is SQTIHQWPATLVQPVGSPLSLECTVEGTSNPNLYWYRQAAGRGLQLLFYSVGIGQISSEVPQNLSASRPQDRQFILSSKKLLLSDSGFYLCAWSVGGGNTIYFGEGSWLTVV.

The chain is built from TRBV29-1 and TRBJ2-7; TRBD1 matches 10 bases. This CDR3 is 15 amino acids long. With 3 bases clipped from V and 1 base from J, the junction kept 6 bases outside the gene matches. CDR1 and CDR2 from the germline V gene are SQVTM and ANQGSEA. The CDR3 loop is CSVEGDRGNSYEQYF. Written as DNA, the CDR3 is TGCAGCGTTGAGGGGGACAGGGGAAATTCCTACGAGCAGTACTTC.

V usage is TRBV30 and J usage is TRBJ2-6; D remains ambiguous. Trimming took off 0 bases at V and 4 bases at J, with 7 bases between the two ends. The CDR3 extends over 14 amino acids. Germline V gives CDR1 GTSNPN, CDR2 SVGIG (reference sequence). CDR3 sequence: CAWSVGMGANVLTF. The CDR3 bases are TGTGCCTGGAGTGTTGGTATGGGGGCCAACGTCCTGACTTTC.

This chain uses TRBV30 with TRBJ2-1; D gene unclear. Germline V gene lookup returns CDR1 GTSNPN and CDR2 SVGIG (reference sequence). V gave up 2 bases and J gave up 3 bases, with 5 bases separating them. The CDR3 length is 12 residues. The CDR3 nucleotides read TGTGCCTGGAGTACTGACTACAATGAGCAGTTCTTC. Amino acids: CAWSTDYNEQFF.

The chain is built from TRBV16 and TRBJ1-1; 7 bases match TRBD1. The CDR3 consists of 14 residues. The ends lost 6 bases at V and 2 bases at J; junction bases unmatched: 6. Germline V lookup: CDR1 KGHSY, CDR2 FQNENV. CDR3 sequence reads: CASRRQGPNTEAFF. CDR3 DNA: TGTGCCAGCAGAAGACAGGGTCCTAACACTGAAGCTTTCTTT.

This clone has just one count. V gene TRBV27 combines with J gene TRBJ2-7; 7 bases map to TRBD2. The CDR3 runs to 14 residues. Per the germline V gene, CDR1 is MNHEY and CDR2 is SMNVEV (reference sequence). The ends lost 3 bases at V and 6 bases at J; junction bases unmatched: 8. CDR3 loop: CASSFGLADGEQYF. DNA of the CDR3: TGTGCCAGCAGTTTCGGGCTAGCGGACGGCGAGCAGTACTTC.

The V gene is TRBV9, the J gene TRBJ2-3; 13 bases line up with TRBD2. The ends lost 0 bases at V and 7 bases at J; junction bases unmatched: 11. This CDR3 spans 18 amino acids. Germline CDR1 is SGDLS and CDR2 is YYNGEE. CDR3 in amino acids: CASSVVSVGTSGTNTQYF. CDR3 sequence (DNA): TGTGCCAGCAGCGTAGTGTCGGTGGGGACTAGCGGGACGAATACGCAGTATTTT.

The CDR3: CASSWLAGGPDYEQYF. CDR3 DNA: TGCGCCAGCAGTTGGTTAGCGGGAGGGCCGGACTACGAGCAGTACTTC. V usage is TRBV5-1 and J usage is TRBJ2-7; 11 nucleotides line up with TRBD2. Germline-derived CDR1 and CDR2 are SGHRS and YFSETQ. The junction had 10 bases not matched to a gene; V was cut back by 5 bases and J by 3 bases. The CDR3 contains 16 residues. Supplemented by reference TRBV5-1 and TRBJ2-7, the full variable domain reads KAGVTQTPRYLIKTRGQQVTLSCSPISGHRSVSWYQQTPGQGLQFLFEYFSETQRNKGNFPGRFSGRQFSNSRSEMNVSTLELGDSALYLCASSWLAGGPDYEQYFGPGTRLTVT.

The chain combines TRBV7-9 with TRBJ1-4, with D uncertain. Trimming left V 4 bases short and J 8 bases short, with 17 bases between. Germline loops: CDR1 SEHNR, CDR2 FQNEAQ (reference sequence). CDR3 length: 15 amino acids. The CDR3 reads CASSSQQRNEEKLFF. The CDR3 DNA reads as TGTGCCAGCAGCTCCCAACAGCGAAATGAGGAAAAACTGTTTTTT.

This chain links TRBV2 with TRBJ2-7; D unresolved. V was pared by 2 bases and J by 7 bases, with 9 bases between. Per germline, CDR1 SNHLY and CDR2 FYNNEI. CDR3 length: 12 amino acids. The CDR3 sequence is CASSEWKTEQYF. For the CDR3, the DNA is TGTGCCAGCAGTGAATGGAAAACGGAGCAGTACTTC.

Only one count was recorded for this clone. The chain links TRBV5-6 to TRBJ2-7, with a weak D call TRBD1 (6 bases). Germline lookup yields CDR1 SGHDT and CDR2 YYEEEE. V was cut by 7 bases and J by 5 bases, with 22 bases left in between. The CDR3 consists of 15 residues. The CDR3 coding sequence is TGTGCCAGCTCCCAGGGGTCTCTGCAATGGGACGAGCAGTACTTC. Its protein is CASSQGSLQWDEQYF.

The rearrangement joins TRBV7-2 to TRBJ2-7, with D perhaps TRBD1 (7 bases). This CDR3 is built from 15 residues. Germline V gene data show CDR1 as SGHTA and CDR2 as FQGNSA. The V end lost 2 bases, the J end lost 9 bases, and 20 bases lay between the germline ends. This chain's CDR3 is CASSLHRGDLGGQYF. The DNA of the CDR3 is TGTGCCAGCAGCTTACACAGGGGCGATCTGGGGGGGCAGTACTTC.

V and J are TRBV28 and TRBJ2-5; 8 bases fit TRBD2. V lost 2 bases to trimming and J lost 5 bases; unmatched junction nucleotides: 10. Germline loops: CDR1 MDHEN, CDR2 SYDVKM. The CDR3 extends over 16 amino acids. Written as DNA, the CDR3 is TGTGCCAGCAGTTTACCCCCCGGGAGGGCCAGGGAGACCCAGTACTTC. Translating it yields CASSLPPGRARETQYF.

V usage is TRBV6-5 and J usage is TRBJ2-7; 11 nucleotides align to TRBD2. V trimming: 6 bases; J trimming: 6 bases; junction bases outside the gene matches: 4. This CDR3 has 13 residues. CDR1 and CDR2 (germline): MNHEY, SVGAGI. This CDR3 reads CASSRGLAGEQYF. CDR3 sequence (DNA): TGTGCCAGCAGCCGAGGACTAGCGGGCGAGCAGTACTTC.

The rearrangement links TRBV5-6 to TRBJ1-2; D is unresolved. CDR1 SGHDT and CDR2 YYEEEE come from the germline V gene. Trimming took 4 bases from V and 8 from J, leaving 21 bases between them. This CDR3 has 15 amino acids. CDR3 region: CASSDTVGVFWGYTF. For the CDR3, the DNA is TGTGCCAGCAGCGACACCGTTGGGGTGTTTTGGGGCTACACCTTC.

The table lists this clone with a few counts. The V gene is TRBV7-9, the J gene TRBJ2-7; 8 bases are a match to TRBD1. Unmatched junction bases numbered 6, after V lost 5 bases and J lost 3 bases. In germline, CDR1 is SEHNR, CDR2 FQNEAQ (reference sequence). The CDR3 consists of 14 residues. CDR3 DNA sequence: TGTGCCAGCAGCCCAACAGGGGGAGGCTACGAGCAGTACTTC. Its protein is CASSPTGGGYEQYF.

V and J are TRBV19 and TRBJ1-1; 9 positions match TRBD1. The V gene's germline CDR1 is LNHDA and CDR2 SQIVND (reference sequence). Germline trimming cut 3 bases from V and 7 bases from J; bases unmatched to any gene: 6. The CDR3 length is 14 residues. The CDR3 is CASSMGQGWGEAFF. CDR3 bases: TGTGCCAGTAGTATGGGACAGGGATGGGGTGAAGCTTTCTTT.

The V gene is TRBV15, the J gene TRBJ2-5; TRBD1 matches 10 bases. Germline lookup yields CDR1 LNHNV and CDR2 YYDKDF (reference sequence). V lost 5 bases and J lost 5; bases outside the gene matches: 5. CDR3 size: 14 residues. In DNA form, the CDR3 reads TGTGCCACCAGCGGGGACAGGGGAACGGAGACCCAGTACTTC. It specifies CATSGDRGTETQYF.